The 28 T cell receptor beta chains listed next were all sequenced from one sample in a study of cytomegalovirus exposure and HLA in healthy donors. PCR used 60 Vbeta primers and 13 Jbeta primers. Clones were sequenced by immunoSEQ multiplex PCR, and TCRdb holds only the in-frame ones, with some missing. The sample contains 100,000 to 150,000 clones, less than 80% of which appear only once. Sample: PBMCs. Source of these receptors: a woman aged 50 to 60 in good health and CMV-seronegative.

CDR3 nucleotides: TGTGCCACCAGCCCTCTGACAGGAGCGGGAGTAGAGACCCAGTACTTC. The encoded protein is CATSPLTGAGVETQYF. The V call is TRBV15, the J call TRBJ2-5; 8 bases are a match to TRBD2. The germline gives CDR1 LNHNV, CDR2 YYDKDF (reference sequence). The CDR3 spans 16 residues. The junction had 12 bases not matched to a gene; V was cut back by 5 bases and J by 4 bases.

This chain uses TRBV10-3 with TRBJ1-4; D possibly corresponds to TRBD1 (5 bases). CDR1 is ENHRY, CDR2 SYGVKD, per germline. CDR3 size: 13 residues. The V end was cut by 7 bases, the J end by 5 bases, with 11 bases between. The CDR3 here is CAIKGLENEKLFF. CDR3 nucleotide sequence: TGTGCCATCAAGGGGCTAGAGAATGAAAAACTGTTTTTT.

The chain links TRBV6-5 to TRBJ1-1; D unresolved. The V end lost 6 bases, the J end lost 0 bases, and 11 bases lay between the germline ends. Germline lookup yields CDR1 MNHEY and CDR2 SVGAGI. The CDR3 length is 14 residues. The CDR3: CASRGIGMNTEAFF. The CDR3, as DNA: TGTGCCAGCAGGGGAATCGGGATGAACACTGAAGCTTTCTTT.

In this sample, this clone turned up a few times. V is TRBV7-6 and J is TRBJ1-2; TRBD1 is a possible D gene (6 bases). The CDR3 has 13 residues. V was pared by 1 base and J by 8 bases, with 11 bases between. Germline CDR1 is SGHVS and CDR2 is FNYEAQ. Here the CDR3 reads CASSLGAGVGYTF. The CDR3 nucleotides are TGTGCCAGCAGCTTAGGGGCAGGGGTCGGCTACACCTTC.

There are a few counts of this clone. The chain employs TRBV27 and TRBJ2-3; a possible D gene is TRBD1 (6 bases). The CDR3 consists of 15 residues. Germline V gene data show CDR1 as MNHEY and CDR2 as SMNVEV (reference sequence). Trimming removed 0 bases from V and 4 bases from J, with 11 bases in between. CDR3 DNA: TGTGCCAGCAGTTTATCTTGGACAGTATCAGATACGCAGTATTTT. It codes for CASSLSWTVSDTQYF.

This clone was observed a handful of times. The genes are TRBV2 and TRBJ1-5; 9 nucleotides align to TRBD1. V shed 6 bases and J 5 bases; nucleotides not matched to a gene: 8. Germline loops: CDR1 SNHLY, CDR2 FYNNEI. The CDR3 runs to 15 residues. The CDR3 region has the DNA TGTGCCAGCAGACGCCTTAGGGACAGGGATCAGCCCCAGCATTTT. This gives the protein CASRRLRDRDQPQHF.

The chain employs TRBV6-6 and TRBJ2-2; TRBD1 might be the D (6 bases). Trimming shortened V by 8 bases and J by 3 bases, and 10 bases separated the two germline ends. The CDR3 sequence is 13 residues long. The germline V gene has CDR1 MNHNY and CDR2 SVGAGI (reference sequence). Here the CDR3 reads CASSRGDTGELFF. For the CDR3, the DNA is TGTGCCAGCTCCAGGGGTGACACCGGGGAGCTGTTTTTT.

This clone was detected only a few times. The chain is built from TRBV15 and TRBJ1-3; maybe TRBD1 (5 bases). Per germline, CDR1 LNHNV and CDR2 YYDKDF (reference sequence). V lost 1 base and J lost 4, with 11 bases in between. This CDR3 contains 15 residues. This chain's CDR3 is CATSRVGGAGNTIYF. The CDR3 DNA sequence: TGTGCCACCAGCAGAGTAGGAGGGGCCGGAAACACCATATATTTT.

This chain joins TRBV28 and TRBJ1-1; 9 bases match TRBD1. The CDR3 sequence is 12 residues long. V was pared by 0 bases and J by 11 bases, with 1 base of the junction left unmatched. Germline CDR1 MDHEN, CDR2 SYDVKM. CDR3 coding DNA: TGTGCCAGCAGTTTATGGGACAGGGGTGCTTTCTTT. This translates into CASSLWDRGAFF.

The CDR3 loop reads CASSLAQNTEAFF. The CDR3 bases are TGTGCCAGCAGCTTAGCACAGAACACTGAAGCTTTCTTT. The chain carries TRBV7-9 and TRBJ1-1; D is unresolved. V gave up 0 bases and J gave up 1 base, with 3 bases separating them. The germline V gene has CDR1 SEHNR and CDR2 FQNEAQ (reference sequence). The CDR3 contains 13 residues.

This clone occurred a few times. The gene calls are TRBV6-1 and TRBJ2-7, with D unresolved. CDR1 is MNHNS, CDR2 SASEGT, per germline. Between the trimmed V and J ends, which lost 1 base and 4 bases, there was a span of 11 bases. This CDR3 is built from 14 residues. This CDR3 is CASSEVGQSYEQYF. Written as DNA, the CDR3 is TGTGCCAGCAGTGAAGTTGGCCAAAGTTACGAGCAGTACTTC.

The rearrangement joins TRBV4-2 to TRBJ2-7; perhaps TRBD2 as D (6 bases). CDR1 is LGHNA, CDR2 YNFKEQ, per germline. This CDR3 has 14 amino acids. V was cut by 2 bases and J by 3 bases, with 11 bases left in between. The CDR3 sequence is CASSQLPAGYEQYF. CDR3 in DNA: TGTGCCAGCAGCCAACTTCCAGCGGGCTACGAGCAGTACTTC.

Written as DNA, the CDR3 is TGTGCCAGCAGCATAAGGGGGCCTGAGCTGTTTTTT. Translating gives CASSIRGPELFF. The chain combines TRBV7-8 with TRBJ1-4, with 7 bases that match TRBD1. The CDR3 has 12 residues. Losses at the gene ends were 5 bases for V and 14 bases for J; bases not matched to a gene: 8. CDR1 and CDR2 (germline): SGHVS, FQNEAQ. Full variable domain (remainder filled in from reference TRBV7-8 and TRBJ1-4): GAGVSQSPRYKVAKRGQDVALRCDPISGHVSLFWYQQALGQGPEFLTYFQNEAQLDKSGLPSDRFFAERPEGSVSTLKIQRTQQEDSAVYLCASSIRGPELFFGSGTQLSVL.

In this sample, this clone turned up a few times. The J gene is TRBJ1-3, the V gene TRBV5-1; 9 bases align to TRBD1. CDR1 SGHRS and CDR2 YFSETQ come from the germline V gene. The CDR3 runs to 16 residues. After removal of 3 bases from V and 3 bases from J, the junction contained 7 bases not matched to a gene. The DNA for the CDR3 is TGCGCCAGCAGCTCGGACAGGGGCGCGGGTGGAAACACCATATATTTT. This codes for CASSSDRGAGGNTIYF.

This chain uses TRBV29-1 with TRBJ2-5; perhaps TRBD1 as D (5 bases). CDR3 size: 15 residues. Trimming removed 6 bases at V and 5 bases at J, with 22 bases between. Per the germline V gene, CDR1 is SQVTM and CDR2 is ANQGSEA. CDR3 loop: CSVSRHAGFEETQYF. In DNA form, the CDR3 reads TGCAGCGTCTCCCGTCACGCAGGGTTTGAGGAGACCCAGTACTTC.

The CDR3 coding sequence is TGTGCCAGAAGCTTGCGATGTAGGAGCACAGGGTACACCTACGAGCAGTACTTC. Translation gives CARSLRCRSTGYTYEQYF. V and J are TRBV5-3 and TRBJ2-7; tentatively, D is TRBD1 (6 bases). TRBV5-3 is an ORF, with its function uncertain. Between the trimmed V and J ends, which lost 1 base and 2 bases, there was a span of 22 bases. The CDR3 is 18 residues long.

This clone is a singleton in its sample. This chain links TRBV6-1 with TRBJ2-1; TRBD2 matches at 13 bases. The CDR3 contains 13 residues. The germline V gene encodes CDR1 MNHNS and CDR2 SASEGT. Trimming at V came to 11 bases and at J to 9 bases, leaving 7 bases not matched to a gene. CDR3 loop: CASGLAGWGEQFF. The CDR3 DNA follows: TGTGCCTCGGGACTAGCGGGATGGGGTGAGCAGTTCTTC.

This chain connects TRBV5-1 to TRBJ2-1, with a tentative D call TRBD1 (5 bases). This CDR3 comprises 16 residues. V was trimmed by 3 bases and J by 9 bases, leaving 22 bases between them. Germline V CDR1 and CDR2: SGHRS, YFSETQ. CDR3 sequence reads: CASSSGANRALGEQFF. The CDR3 nucleotides read TGCGCCAGCAGCTCTGGGGCCAATCGGGCCCTCGGTGAGCAGTTCTTC.

The table lists this clone with a count of one. The CDR3 reads CASSSLGGFSPEAFF. The CDR3 coding sequence is TGTGCCAGCAGCTCTCTGGGGGGATTCAGCCCTGAAGCTTTCTTT. This chain connects TRBV7-9 to TRBJ1-1, with a tentative D call TRBD1 (5 bases). The CDR3 has 15 residues. V lost 4 bases, J lost 6 bases, and 18 bases lay in between. Germline CDR1 reads SEHNR; CDR2 reads FQNEAQ (reference sequence).

The chain couples TRBV7-3 to TRBJ2-3, with 13 positions matching TRBD2. Germline CDR1 reads SGHTA; CDR2 reads FQGTGA. V was pared by 5 bases and J by 2 bases, with 4 bases of the junction left unmatched. This CDR3 is built from 16 residues. CDR3 nucleotide sequence: TGTGCCAGCAGCCAGGGACTAGCGGGGTCCACAGATACGCAGTATTTT. It specifies CASSQGLAGSTDTQYF.

This clone was detected only a few times. The chain carries TRBV11-1 and TRBJ2-7; 11 nucleotides match TRBD2. Germline CDR1 reads SGHAT; CDR2 reads FQDESV (reference sequence). The V gene end was trimmed by 5 bases and the J gene end by 2 bases; junction bases not matched to a gene: 8. The CDR3 has 16 amino acids. CDR3 sequence reads: CASSPLTSGTTYEQYF. In DNA form, the CDR3 reads TGTGCCAGCAGCCCGCTGACTAGCGGGACAACCTACGAGCAGTACTTC. Using reference TRBV11-1 and TRBJ2-7 for the parts outside the CDR3, the full variable domain is EAEVAQSPRYKITEKSQAVAFWCDPISGHATLYWYRQILGQGPELLVQFQDESVVDDSQLPKDRFSAERLKGVDSTLKIQPAELGDSAMYLCASSPLTSGTTYEQYFGPGTRLTVT.

The DNA of the CDR3 is TGTGCCAGCAGCGAACTAGCGGGAGAGTACAATGAGCAGTTCTTC. The encoded protein is CASSELAGEYNEQFF. The V gene is TRBV2, the J gene TRBJ2-1; TRBD2 aligns across 11 bases. The germline V gene has CDR1 SNHLY and CDR2 FYNNEI. The CDR3 extends over 15 amino acids. V lost 6 bases to trimming and J lost 4 bases; unmatched junction nucleotides: 5.

This clone appeared once. This chain links TRBV7-3 with TRBJ2-5; 10 bases line up with TRBD2. The DNA end is more similar to TRBJ2-7, so the J call may be wrong. CDR3 size: 15 residues. Germline V gives CDR1 SGHTA, CDR2 FQGTGA. Written as DNA, the CDR3 is TGTGCCAGCAGCTACGCTAGCGGGAGTATGTACGAGCAGTACTTC. As protein: CASSYASGSMYEQYF.

CDR3 bases: TGCGCCAGCAGCCAAGAACTAGGGACTCCATACGAGCAGTACTTC. It encodes CASSQELGTPYEQYF. The gene calls are TRBV4-3 and TRBJ2-7, with a possible D match to TRBD2 (6 bases). This CDR3 spans 15 amino acids. V lost 0 bases, J lost 4 bases, and 13 bases lay in between. Per germline, CDR1 LGHNA and CDR2 YSLEER.

The CDR3 DNA reads TGTGCCAGCAGCAAATCCGGACTAGCGGTAGAGACCCAGTACTTC. The encoded protein is CASSKSGLAVETQYF. This rearrangement joins TRBV5-6 to TRBJ2-5; 10 bases match TRBD2. Germline V gives CDR1 SGHDT, CDR2 YYEEEE. The CDR3 sequence is 15 residues long. V lost 4 bases, J lost 4 bases, and 7 bases stayed unmatched.

The CDR3 DNA is TGTGCCAGCAGCTGGGGGGGGGTGGCGTCGGGGGACGAGCAGTACTTC. This sequence encodes CASSWGGVASGDEQYF. The chain links TRBV5-4 to TRBJ2-7; 7 bases map to TRBD2. V trimming: 3 bases; J trimming: 5 bases; junction bases outside the gene matches: 14. CDR3 length equals 16 residues. The germline CDR1 and CDR2 sequences are SGHNT and YYREEE (reference sequence). The entire variable domain, with the rest obtained from reference TRBV5-4 and TRBJ2-7, is as follows: ETGVTQSPTHLIKTRGQQVTLRCSSQSGHNTVSWYQQALGQGPQFIFQYYREEENGRGNFPPRFSGLQFPNYSSELNVNALELDDSALYLCASSWGGVASGDEQYFGPGTRLTVT.

The V call is TRBV9, the J call TRBJ1-1, with TRBD1 matching over 11 bases. The CDR3 extends over 15 amino acids. Germline loops: CDR1 SGDLS, CDR2 YYNGEE. The junction had 9 bases not matched to a gene; V was cut back by 4 bases and J by 7 bases. Here the CDR3 reads CASSTRTGGSGEAFF. The DNA of the CDR3 is TGTGCCAGCAGCACTCGGACAGGGGGCAGTGGTGAAGCTTTCTTT.

The J gene is TRBJ1-1, the V gene TRBV7-3; D possibly corresponds to TRBD1 (5 bases). The V gene's germline CDR1 is SGHTA and CDR2 FQGTGA. This CDR3 region has 14 residues. The V and J ends lost 5 bases and 5 bases respectively, with 15 bases between them. The chain's CDR3 is CASSKMGGWTEAFF. CDR3 nucleotide sequence: TGTGCCAGCAGCAAAATGGGGGGTTGGACTGAAGCTTTCTTT. Supplemented by reference TRBV7-3 and TRBJ1-1, the full variable domain reads GAGVSQTPSNKVTEKGKYVELRCDPISGHTALYWYRQSLGQGPEFLIYFQGTGAADDSGLPNDRFFAVRPEGSVSTLKIQRTERGDSAVYLCASSKMGGWTEAFFGQGTRLTVV.